This TCR beta chain was observed in a study of cytomegalovirus exposure and HLA in healthy donors. PCR involved 60 Vbeta and 13 Jbeta primers. Profiled with immunoSEQ multiplex PCR; TCRdb holds only in-frame clones, not every one. The sample contains some 110,000 clones, around four fifths of which appear only once. CDR3 length: 14 residues. Broader study findings: Reported findings show TCR beta sequences accurately forecast HLA-A and HLA-B alleles in most subjects. There were reportedly fewer N-insertions in an Asian-associated ancestry cluster than the roughly 670-donor mean, in a later analysis. Both high specificity and high sensitivity reportedly marked the classifier's diagnosis of cytomegalovirus status.

This clone was recorded a few times. The antigen is undetermined. The rearrangement uses TRBV21-1 and TRBJ2-5; the table calls TRBD1, which could not be checked here. TRBV21-1 is termed a pseudogene. Material: PBMCs. The TCR comes from a woman between 35 and 50 years old in good health and CMV-seropositive. CDR3 in DNA: TGTGCCAGCAGCAAAGAAGGGACAGAAGAGACCCAGTACTTC. This encodes CASSKEGTEETQYF.